The entry below gives a single T cell receptor (beta chain) sequence along with its context. The sample belongs to a study of blood T cell repertoires in COVID-19. Study-level information: Acute-phase and convalescent COVID-19 samples originated in the United States, Italy and Spain. T cells, B-cell-depleted T cells, or PBMCs supplied cDNA or gDNA.

Source study methods: Using reference gene primer amplification, nucleated cell counts were estimated. Only in-frame clones appear in the TCRdb table, and some are missing; sequencing was by immunoSEQ multiplex PCR. For V, J and clone size, that table is used; D and trimming come from the DNA. The data contain about 500,000 clones, approximately 91% of them singletons. This CDR3 region has 15 residues. The junction had 4 bases not matched to a gene; V was cut back by 5 bases and J by 0 bases. In germline, CDR1 is SGHAT, CDR2 FQNNGV. What was sequenced was peripheral blood. This chain connects TRBV11-2 to TRBJ2-3, with 8 bases lining up with TRBD2. The TCR comes from a woman aged 45-60 years with COVID-19, enrolled during active disease. As DNA, the CDR3 is TGTGCCAGCAGCCCCAGCGGGGGAAGCACAGATACGCAGTATTTT. Its protein is CASSPSGGSTDTQYF.